The entry that follows covers one TCR beta chain sequence. Its antigen is not known. The assay was immunoSEQ multiplex PCR, and TCRdb's table has in-frame clones only and misses some. The repertoire includes 90,000 to 110,000 clones, about 87% of them detected once, and 7.5% to 9.5% sits in the top ten. This record comes from a study of identifying expanded T cells in peripheral blood. Notes on the study in general: Approximately 1.1 clones differed between technical replicates, versus approximately 17 and 20 over time.

The germline V gene encodes CDR1 SGDLS and CDR2 YYNGEE. Trimming removed 1 base from V and 5 bases from J, with 11 bases in between. This CDR3 region has 14 residues. Sequences were obtained from blood. This TCR was sampled from a person aged 18-69 years in good health. This chain uses TRBV9 with TRBJ2-3; no clear D. Here the CDR3 reads CASSVRASVDTQYF. Written as DNA, the CDR3 is TGTGCCAGCAGCGTACGGGCCTCCGTAGATACGCAGTATTTT.